Reported below is one T cell receptor (beta chain). Its antigen is still unknown. MiXCR was run by TCRdb on the reads, yielding one entry per CDR3 protein. Of about 890,000 distinct CDR3 sequences listed, around 31% are singletons. J gave up 2 bases and V 4 bases, and 14 bases lay outside the gene matches. This CDR3 contains 17 residues. CDR1 is SEHNR, CDR2 FQNEAQ, per germline (reference sequence). The sample is drawn from a study of T cell repertoires in cytomegalovirus infection. In the study overall: The study used recently identified HLA-C-restricted and well-studied HLA-B-restricted CMV epitopes. Public TCR beta signature analysis indicated the presence of both CMV infection and matching HLA type.

Study-level results: Cumulative frequency (of public TCR beta family members) identified carriers of CMV plus the relevant HLA. There were HLA-C-restricted CMV-specific TCR beta clonotypes dominating the ex vivo response.

Here the sequenced sample was cultured CD8+ T cells from PBMCs, taken from culture after CMV antigen stimulation. The chain combines TRBV7-9 with TRBJ2-7; TRBD2 matches at 7 bases. This clonotype was sampled from a human donor in good health (CMV status not recorded). Some clones in this sample may be carry-over from other donors' samples. The CDR3 reads CASSYTTGGVITYEQYF. CDR3 nucleotide sequence: TGTGCCAGCAGCTATACTACGGGGGGAGTTATAACCTACGAGCAGTACTTC.